Described below is a single T cell receptor (beta chain) sequence and its context. Time point here: pre-sensitization, week 0. As for treatment: therapeutic diphenylcyclopropenone sensitization with weekly scalp DPC. Sequencing started from total RNA isolated from unfractionated whole blood. The data derive from a study of human T cells and chemical hapten exposure. At the level of the study: For sensitization, 2% DPC was applied to an approximately 2 cm by approximately 2 cm patch of upper inner arm skin.

Under the authors' procedure: Samples ranged from about 23,224 to 690,600 TCRs, with a median of roughly 96,000. Each CDR3 protein is one row after TCRdb ran MiXCR on the RACE reads. TCRdb assigned the V and J calls; the authors' analysis was not used. The data show more than 85,000 distinct CDR3 sequences, over 6.5% seen once. Looked up from germline, CDR1 is MNHEY and CDR2 is SVGEGT. This CDR3 spans 12 amino acids. Trimming removed 6 bases from V and 12 bases from J; junction bases left unmatched: 5. This sample comprised whole blood, obtained in connection with sensitization to the hapten diphenylcyclopropenone (DPC). The V and J genes are TRBV6-2 or TRBV6-3 and TRBJ2-1; 10 bases match TRBD1. The receptor was derived from a man aged 35 to 55 with alopecia areata. Some clones in this sample may be carry-over from other donors' samples. The CDR3 bases are TGTGCCAGCAGACAGACAGGGGGCGGGCAGTTCTTC. This translates into CASRQTGGGQFF.